Below, 15 T cell receptor beta chains from the same sample are listed, as sequenced in a study of T cells in Graves' hyperthyroidism and ophthalmopathy. Amplification yielded TCR beta CDR3 regions, with RNA transcripts as the source. HTBI primers were the set used in a first-round RT-PCR of the TCR CDR3. TCRdb reprocessed the multiplex PCR reads with MiXCR, giving one entry per CDR3 protein. Of around 540,000 distinct CDR3 sequences in the sample, approximately 44% are singletons; the top ten hold approximately 8.2%. The sequenced sample was peripheral blood or thyroid tissue (not recorded which). All receptors come from a woman under 30 with Graves' hyperthyroidism.

The V gene is TRBV25-1, the J gene TRBJ1-2; D remains unclear. V was pared by 8 bases and J by 0 bases, with 7 bases between. The CDR3 loop spans 12 amino acids. From germline, CDR1 is MGHDK and CDR2 SYGVNS. CDR3 in amino acids: CASLRANYGYTF. The DNA for the CDR3 is TGTGCCAGCTTAAGGGCTAACTATGGCTACACCTTC.

Note on this clonotype: One junction end disagrees with the germline gene, perhaps due to a read error. DNA of the CDR3: TGTGCCACCAGCAGACAGGGGTTT. Its translation is CATSRQGF. V gene TRBV15 combines with J gene TRBJ1-6, with D possibly TRBD1 on 6 matching bases. Germline CDR1 LNHNV, CDR2 YYDKDF (reference sequence). This CDR3 is 8 amino acids long.

This clonotype has only one observation. DNA for the CDR3: TGTGCCAGCAGTTTATACACAGGGGGGACAGCCCAAGAGACCCAGTACTTC. As protein: CASSLYTGGTAQETQYF. V and J are TRBV11-2 and TRBJ2-5, with 8 bases identical to TRBD1. This CDR3 contains 17 residues. In germline, CDR1 is SGHAT, CDR2 FQNNGV. The ends lost 6 bases at V and 1 base at J; junction bases unmatched: 13.

V is TRBV14 and J is TRBJ2-7, with D perhaps TRBD2 (5 bases). Germline CDR1 reads SGHDN; CDR2 reads FVKESK. The CDR3 loop spans 14 amino acids. V shed 0 bases and J shed 5 bases, with 11 bases lying between them. CDR3 sequence reads: CASSQDVRLHEQYF. CDR3 nucleotide sequence: TGTGCCAGCAGCCAAGATGTGAGACTACACGAGCAGTACTTC. Full variable domain (missing parts from reference TRBV14 and TRBJ2-7): EAGVTQFPSHSVIEKGQTVTLRCDPISGHDNLYWYRRVMGKEIKFLLHFVKESKQDESGMPNNRFLAERTGGTYSTLKVQPAELEDSGVYFCASSQDVRLHEQYFGPGTRLTVT.

This clonotype was observed a handful of times. The rearrangement uses TRBV7-6 and TRBJ2-7, with 10 bases identical to TRBD1. Germline V gives CDR1 SGHVS, CDR2 FNYEAQ. Trimming cost V 5 bases and J 0 bases; bases outside gene matches: 7. The CDR3 runs 16 residues. The CDR3 region has the DNA TGTGCCAGCAGCGTTATGGGACAGGGGAGCTCCTACGAGCAGTACTTC. This codes for CASSVMGQGSSYEQYF.

The chain couples TRBV20-1 to TRBJ1-5; TRBD1 might be the D (5 bases). Germline CDR1 DFQATT, CDR2 SNEGSKA (reference sequence). V lost 2 bases to trimming and J lost 0 bases, with 11 bases between them. The length of the CDR3 is 15 residues. The CDR3 bases are TGCAGTGCTAGAACCGGGGCCAATAGCAATCAGCCCCAGCATTTT. As protein: CSARTGANSNQPQHF.

This clonotype was counted many times. The chain employs TRBV10-3 and TRBJ1-2, with 9 bases aligning to TRBD1. The CDR3 loop spans 15 amino acids. Trimming took 6 bases from V and 4 from J; bases not matched to a gene: 9. Germline V gene sequence: CDR1 ENHRY, CDR2 SYGVKD. The CDR3 spells CAISETGGFTYGYTF. The CDR3 DNA reads as TGTGCCATCAGCGAGACAGGGGGTTTTACCTATGGCTACACCTTC.

This clonotype was picked up a small number of times. The chain employs TRBV7-9 and TRBJ2-7; D ambiguous. Germline V gene lookup returns CDR1 SEHNR and CDR2 FQNEAQ (reference sequence). The CDR3 runs to 16 residues. With 5 bases removed from V and 0 bases from J, the gap between germline ends came to 17 bases. The CDR3 DNA reads as TGTGCCAGCAGCCAGAACCCCGTACGTCCCTCCTACGAGCAGTACTTC. Translation: CASSQNPVRPSYEQYF.

This clonotype was detected only once. V is TRBV24-1 and J is TRBJ2-5; a weak D match, TRBD1 (6 bases). The germline gives CDR1 KGHDR, CDR2 SFDVKD. Trimming shortened V by 6 bases and J by 5 bases, and 15 bases separated the two germline ends. This CDR3 contains 14 residues. For the CDR3, the DNA is TGTGCCACCAGTATTGGACAGCTGGGGGAGACCCAGTACTTC. This sequence encodes CATSIGQLGETQYF.

The chain combines TRBV25-1 with TRBJ1-4; D is ambiguous. Looked up from germline, CDR1 is MGHDK and CDR2 is SYGVNS. CDR3 length: 12 residues. With 8 bases removed from V and 8 bases from J, the gap between germline ends came to 12 bases. The CDR3 here is CASLRVEEKLFF. CDR3 DNA: TGTGCCAGCTTAAGGGTTGAGGAAAAACTGTTTTTT.

As regards this clonotype: This may be a read error: a much more frequent sequence differs by one nucleotide. This sequence joins TRBV29-1 and TRBJ1-4; unclear D gene. This CDR3 is 13 amino acids long. Germline-derived CDR1 and CDR2 are SQVTM and ANQGSEA. The CDR3 loop reads CSVLKATNERLFF. In DNA, the CDR3 is TGCAGCGTTCTCAAAGCAACTAATGAAAGACTGTTTTTT. Using reference TRBV29-1 and TRBJ1-4 for the parts outside the CDR3, the full variable domain is SAVISQKPSRDICQRGTSLTIQCQVDSQVTMMFWYRQQPGQSLTLIATANQGSEATYESGFVIDKFPISRPNLTFSTLTVSNMSPEDSSIYLCSVLKATNERLFFGSGTQLSVL.

A word on this clonotype: Being one base from a much bigger clone, this may be a read error. J is TRBJ1-2 and V is TRBV24-1; a weak D match, TRBD1 (6 bases). Trimming shortened V by 11 bases and J by 4 bases, and 16 bases separated the two germline ends. The germline V gene encodes CDR1 KGHDR and CDR2 SFDVKD. The CDR3 extends over 13 amino acids. CDR3 amino acids: CAIRAGESYGYTF. In DNA form, the CDR3 reads TGTGCCATCAGGGCAGGGGAAAGCTATGGCTACACCTTC.

V usage is TRBV7-2 and J usage is TRBJ1-1; 9 nucleotides line up with TRBD1. This CDR3 has 13 residues. Germline V gene data show CDR1 as SGHTA and CDR2 as FQGNSA. The J segment lost 4 bases and the V segment lost 7 bases, leaving 4 bases of the junction unmatched. The CDR3 protein is CASNRGRTTEAFF. The CDR3 bases are TGTGCCAGCAACAGGGGGCGGACCACTGAAGCTTTCTTT.

In its sample, this clonotype was seen a few times. The chain couples TRBV7-3 to TRBJ1-1; D ambiguous. From germline, CDR1 is SGHTA and CDR2 FQGTGA. V lost 6 bases to trimming and J lost 11 bases, with 19 bases between them. The CDR3 spans 13 residues. This CDR3 reads CASSLSGPLGAFF. In nucleotides, the CDR3 is TGTGCCAGCAGTTTATCTGGGCCTCTTGGGGCTTTCTTT.

This clonotype was picked up many times. V and J are TRBV29-1 and TRBJ1-1, with a tentative D call TRBD1 (5 bases). Trimming removed 3 bases at V and 11 bases at J, with 13 bases between. This CDR3 spans 11 amino acids. CDR1 and CDR2 (germline): SQVTM, ANQGSEA. CDR3 loop: CSVEGGGLAFF. CDR3 coding DNA: TGCAGCGTTGAGGGGGGAGGGCTGGCTTTCTTT.